The 14 T cell receptor beta chains below were found in one sample sequenced in a study of T-cell memory formation after mild COVID-19. TCRdb reprocessed the 5' RACE reads via MiXCR and lists one record per CDR3 protein. The sample consists of about 430,000 distinct CDR3 sequences, 20% to 30% of them appearing once. The sequenced sample was PBMCs or a T cell subset sorted from them (not recorded which). The receptors originated from an adult woman who had mild COVID-19 (a few samples of this study predate the infection). Cell type and time point are not known.

This clonotype was recorded a few times. The V gene is TRBV10-2, the J gene TRBJ2-1; perhaps TRBD1 as D (5 bases). V lost 2 bases and J 12 bases, leaving 11 bases between the germline ends. Per the germline V gene, CDR1 is WSHSY and CDR2 is SAAADI. The CDR3 contains 12 residues. In DNA form, the CDR3 reads TGCGCCAGCAGTGAGACCCAGGGTGGGCAGTTCTTC. It codes for CASSETQGGQFF.

The chain carries TRBV7-2 and TRBJ2-5; a weak D match, TRBD2 (5 bases). The CDR3 has 13 amino acids. Germline V gene sequence: CDR1 SGHTA, CDR2 FQGNSA. Trimming stripped 5 bases from V and 5 bases from J, with 12 bases between. This CDR3 is CASSRSGGETQYF. In DNA, the CDR3 is TGTGCCAGCAGCCGCTCGGGCGGGGAGACCCAGTACTTC.

This clonotype appeared a few times. DNA for the CDR3: TGTGCCAGCACCCCGGTCGCCTACAATGAGCAGTTCTTC. Protein: CASTPVAYNEQFF. The chain uses TRBV7-9 and TRBJ2-1; the D is unclear. The CDR3 has 13 amino acids. Trimming stripped 7 bases from V and 2 bases from J, with 9 bases between. From germline, CDR1 is SEHNR and CDR2 FQNEAQ (reference sequence).

The genes are TRBV5-6 and TRBJ2-3; TRBD2 aligns across 15 bases. The J segment lost 8 bases and the V segment lost 2 bases, leaving 3 bases of the junction unmatched. This CDR3 contains 15 residues. Germline-derived CDR1 and CDR2 are SGHDT and YYEEEE. The CDR3 here is CASSFGLAGGFTQYF. CDR3 sequence (DNA): TGTGCCAGCAGCTTCGGACTAGCGGGAGGGTTTACGCAGTATTTT.

This clonotype occurred a few times. The CDR3 DNA is TGTGCCAGCAGTTTGGTCCCTTCGCGGTACGAGCAGTACTTC. It specifies CASSLVPSRYEQYF. The J gene is TRBJ2-7, the V gene TRBV12-3 or TRBV12-4; D call uncertain. The V end was cut by 3 bases, the J end by 4 bases, with 13 bases between. The length of the CDR3 is 14 residues.

This clonotype was seen a few times. The gene calls are TRBV20-1 and TRBJ2-3, with TRBD2 matching over 8 bases. This CDR3 region has 13 residues. Trimming removed 5 bases from V and 9 bases from J; junction bases left unmatched: 10. The germline CDR1 and CDR2 sequences are DFQATT and SNEGSKA (reference sequence). This chain's CDR3 is CSAVESGRDTQYF. The CDR3 DNA reads TGCAGTGCTGTTGAGAGCGGGAGAGACACGCAGTATTTT.

This clonotype was counted many times. The V call is TRBV12-3 or TRBV12-4, the J call TRBJ2-7; D might be TRBD1 (5 bases). The CDR3 is 12 amino acids. The ends were cut back, 6 bases at V and 7 bases at J, with 13 bases in the middle. The CDR3 nucleotides are TGTGCCAGCAGCCCCGGAGCAGGGGAGCAGTACTTC. Translated, it gives CASSPGAGEQYF.

The rearrangement joins TRBV12-3 or TRBV12-4 to TRBJ1-2; possibly TRBD1 for D (6 bases). This CDR3 is built from 15 residues. Trimming left V 5 bases short and J 4 bases short, with 17 bases between. For the CDR3, the DNA is TGTGCCAGCAGTAACTATCCAGGGGAGCCCTATGGCTACACCTTC. Its translation: CASSNYPGEPYGYTF.

This clonotype has more than one count but fewer than ten. The chain carries TRBV7-3 and TRBJ2-1; TRBD2 agrees at 13 bases. The CDR3 sequence is 15 residues long. Germline V gene data show CDR1 as SGHTA and CDR2 as FQGTGA. The V and J ends lost 8 bases and 5 bases, in that order; junction bases with no gene match: 6. The CDR3 DNA reads as TGTGCCAGCGGCAAAGGGACTAGCGGGAACAATGAGCAGTTCTTC. Translated: CASGKGTSGNNEQFF.

The genes are TRBV5-6 and TRBJ2-7; D possibly corresponds to TRBD1 (5 bases). The germline gives CDR1 SGHDT, CDR2 YYEEEE. The CDR3 covers 14 residues. The V gene lost 0 bases and the J gene lost 2 bases, with 9 bases spanning the gap. The CDR3 reads CASSLVGRAYEQYF. The CDR3 DNA follows: TGTGCCAGCAGCTTGGTAGGCAGGGCCTACGAGCAGTACTTC.

This clonotype was found many times. The chain couples TRBV5-1 to TRBJ2-3; no firm D call. Germline assignment: CDR1 SGHRS and CDR2 YFSETQ. V was trimmed by 4 bases and J by 4 bases, leaving 13 bases between them. CDR3 length: 14 residues. CDR3 coding DNA: TGCGCCAGCAGCCTAGACACCCCGGCAGATACGCAGTATTTT. It codes for CASSLDTPADTQYF.

This clonotype was observed a few times. The chain carries TRBV30 and TRBJ2-3, with no clear D. CDR1 and CDR2 from the germline V gene are GTSNPN and SVGIG (reference sequence). The V gene lost 0 bases and the J gene lost 11 bases, with 12 bases spanning the gap. The CDR3 totals 12 residues. CDR3 protein: CAWSVLPPGQYF. Written as DNA, the CDR3 is TGTGCCTGGAGTGTACTCCCCCCGGGGCAGTATTTT.

This clonotype appeared many times. The gene calls are TRBV5-1 and TRBJ2-1, with no clear D. The CDR3 spans 15 residues. The V end was cut by 2 bases, the J end by 2 bases, with 11 bases between. Per germline, CDR1 SGHRS and CDR2 YFSETQ. The DNA of the CDR3 is TGCGCCAGCAGCTTTAGACCAGGTGCCTACAATGAGCAGTTCTTC. Its translation: CASSFRPGAYNEQFF.

This clonotype occurred many times. The CDR3 sequence is CASSSTGMNTEAFF. The DNA for the CDR3 is TGTGCCAGCAGTTCGACAGGGATGAACACTGAAGCTTTCTTT. The chain uses TRBV12-3 or TRBV12-4 and TRBJ1-1; TRBD1 matches at 7 bases. The ends lost 4 bases at V and 0 bases at J; junction bases unmatched: 2. The CDR3 sequence is 14 residues long.